A single sample is the source of the 26 T cell receptor beta chains below, sequenced in a study of T cell repertoires in ileal Crohn's disease. Produced via immunoSEQ multiplex PCR; TCRdb's table is partial and in-frame only. The data show about 14,000 clones, about three quarters seen once. Sequencing was done on a sample of ileal tissue. All receptors come from an adult with Crohn's disease.

This chain uses TRBV6-4 with TRBJ2-7, with D unresolved. The CDR3 has 14 amino acids. Trimming cost V 4 bases and J 1 base, with 11 bases left between them. Germline V gives CDR1 MRHNA, CDR2 SNTAGT. The CDR3 here is CASSVSLGSYEQYF. CDR3 in DNA: TGTGCCAGCAGTGTTAGCCTCGGGTCCTACGAGCAGTACTTC.

This chain uses TRBV28 with TRBJ1-2; D is uncertain. The CDR3 runs 12 residues. Per the germline V gene, CDR1 is MDHEN and CDR2 is SYDVKM. The ends were cut back, 6 bases at V and 4 bases at J, with 9 bases in the middle. The CDR3 region is CASRSITYGYTF. The CDR3 DNA follows: TGTGCCAGCAGGAGTATCACCTATGGCTACACCTTC.

The gene calls are TRBV30 and TRBJ2-3; TRBD1 aligns across 12 bases. This CDR3 spans 15 amino acids. Germline V gene lookup returns CDR1 GTSNPN and CDR2 SVGIG (reference sequence). V shed 3 bases, J shed 4 bases, and the junction held 5 bases outside the gene matches. This CDR3 reads CAWRPGQGASDTQYF. For the CDR3, the DNA is TGTGCCTGGAGACCGGGACAGGGGGCTTCAGATACGCAGTATTTT. Combining the CDR3 with reference TRBV30 and TRBJ2-3 gives the whole variable domain SQTIHQWPATLVQPVGSPLSLECTVEGTSNPNLYWYRQAAGRGLQLLFYSVGIGQISSEVPQNLSASRPQDRQFILSSKKLLLSDSGFYLCAWRPGQGASDTQYFGPGTRLTVL.

A single count supports this clone. In nucleotides, the CDR3 is TGTGCCAGCAATCCGGGACAGGACAATGAGCAGTTCTTC. Protein: CASNPGQDNEQFF. The chain uses TRBV7-8 and TRBJ2-1; 8 bases align to TRBD1. The junction had 4 bases not matched to a gene; V was cut back by 7 bases and J by 5 bases. The CDR3 has 13 residues. The V gene's germline CDR1 is SGHVS and CDR2 FQNEAQ.

This rearrangement joins TRBV4-3 to TRBJ2-7; 7 nucleotides match TRBD2. This CDR3 has 18 amino acids. Germline assignment: CDR1 LGHNA and CDR2 YSLEER. V was pared by 0 bases and J by 3 bases, with 14 bases of the junction left unmatched. CDR3 coding DNA: TGCGCCAGCAGCCAAGATGTTGTGGAGCGGGGTATATACTACGAGCAGTACTTC. Encoded protein: CASSQDVVERGIYYEQYF.

This clone was detected only once. V and J are TRBV15 and TRBJ1-2; 9 nucleotides align to TRBD1. The CDR3 totals 15 residues. Germline loops: CDR1 LNHNV, CDR2 YYDKDF (reference sequence). After removal of 1 base from V and 8 bases from J, the junction contained 8 bases not matched to a gene. CDR3 nucleotides: TGTGCCACCAGCAGAGCCGGACAGGGGCTCGGGGGCTACACCTTC. Amino acid sequence: CATSRAGQGLGGYTF.

The chain links TRBV5-4 to TRBJ2-3, with D unclear. The CDR3 has 13 amino acids. Germline CDR1 is SGHNT and CDR2 is YYREEE (reference sequence). Between the trimmed V and J ends, which lost 5 bases and 3 bases, there was a span of 10 bases. The CDR3 sequence: CASSYSLTDTQYF. CDR3 nucleotides: TGTGCCAGCAGTTATTCTTTGACAGATACGCAGTATTTT.

This chain connects TRBV7-2 to TRBJ1-1; D is possibly TRBD1 (5 bases). The CDR3 spans 15 residues. The germline CDR1 and CDR2 sequences are SGHTA and FQGNSA. Trimming removed 5 bases at V and 5 bases at J, with 18 bases between. The CDR3 nucleotides read TGTGCCAGCAGCCCCCCTGTCGGGGGTAGAACTGAAGCTTTCTTT. As protein: CASSPPVGGRTEAFF.

V gene TRBV5-4 combines with J gene TRBJ2-3; D is unclear. V lost 6 bases to trimming and J lost 0 bases, with 14 bases between them. Germline V CDR1 and CDR2: SGHNT, YYREEE (reference sequence). CDR3 length equals 15 residues. The CDR3 coding sequence is TGTGCCAGCAAGTCCAGGTCGGAAAGCACAGATACGCAGTATTTT. This gives the protein CASKSRSESTDTQYF.

This chain joins TRBV27 and TRBJ1-6; D is perhaps TRBD1 (5 bases). Germline-derived CDR1 and CDR2 are MNHEY and SMNVEV (reference sequence). The CDR3 extends over 16 amino acids. V lost 6 bases and J 0 bases, leaving 12 bases between the germline ends. The CDR3 sequence is CASSIQGSSYNSPLHF. DNA of the CDR3: TGTGCCAGCAGCATTCAGGGAAGCTCCTATAATTCACCCCTCCACTTT.

This chain connects TRBV5-1 to TRBJ2-1, with no clear D. The V end lost 4 bases, the J end lost 3 bases, and 2 bases lay between the germline ends. The CDR3 has 11 amino acids. The germline gives CDR1 SGHRS, CDR2 YFSETQ. The CDR3 bases are TGCGCCAGCAGCCTCTACAATGAGCAGTTCTTC. Amino acid sequence: CASSLYNEQFF.

The V and J genes are TRBV7-9 and TRBJ1-5; a weak D match, TRBD1 (5 bases). Looked up from germline, CDR1 is SEHNR and CDR2 is FQNEAQ (reference sequence). This CDR3 has 14 amino acids. V was trimmed by 2 bases and J by 9 bases, leaving 14 bases between them. The CDR3 DNA sequence: TGTGCCAGCAGCTTACCTCGGCTCACAGGGCCCCAGCATTTT. Translation gives CASSLPRLTGPQHF.

The J gene is TRBJ2-1, the V gene TRBV27; 7 bases line up with TRBD1. The CDR3 length is 14 residues. With 8 bases clipped from V and 3 bases from J, the junction kept 7 bases outside the gene matches. Germline CDR1 reads MNHEY; CDR2 reads SMNVEV (reference sequence). The CDR3 sequence is CASGVTGVYNEQFF. The CDR3 DNA sequence: TGTGCCAGCGGGGTAACAGGGGTCTACAATGAGCAGTTCTTC.

CDR3 sequence (DNA): TGCAGAGCCCCCCGGGGCACTGAAGCTTTCTTT. Encoded protein: CRAPRGTEAFF. This chain joins TRBV20-1 and TRBJ1-1; D not resolved. The germline gives CDR1 DFQATT, CDR2 SNEGSKA (reference sequence). The CDR3 length is 11 residues.

J is TRBJ1-1 and V is TRBV30; a weak D match, TRBD1 (6 bases). The V gene's germline CDR1 is GTSNPN and CDR2 SVGIG (reference sequence). V was cut by 0 bases and J by 6 bases, with 14 bases left in between. The CDR3 contains 14 residues. CDR3 bases: TGTGCCTGGAGTGTCGAAAGGGGGTTTTCTGAAGCTTTCTTT. Its protein product is CAWSVERGFSEAFF. The full variable domain, in which reference TRBV30 and TRBJ1-1 provide the parts outside the CDR3, is SQTIHQWPATLVQPVGSPLSLECTVEGTSNPNLYWYRQAAGRGLQLLFYSVGIGQISSEVPQNLSASRPQDRQFILSSKKLLLSDSGFYLCAWSVERGFSEAFFGQGTRLTVV.

This rearrangement joins TRBV30 to TRBJ2-6; D uncertain. Per germline, CDR1 GTSNPN and CDR2 SVGIG (reference sequence). V lost 0 bases and J 4 bases, leaving 4 bases between the germline ends. The CDR3 is 13 amino acids. CDR3 bases: TGTGCCTGGAGTGTCTCGGGGGCCAACGTCCTGACTTTC. Translation: CAWSVSGANVLTF.

The chain combines TRBV4-2 with TRBJ1-1, with TRBD1 identical over 8 bases. The CDR3 covers 14 residues. Germline V CDR1 and CDR2: LGHNA, YNFKEQ. Trimming took 4 bases from V and 7 from J; bases not matched to a gene: 8. The CDR3 sequence is CASSRGQGEGEAFF. The CDR3 DNA sequence: TGTGCCAGCAGCCGAGGACAGGGAGAGGGTGAAGCTTTCTTT.

This clone was seen only a few times. The chain is built from TRBV4-1 and TRBJ1-5, with TRBD1 identical over 7 bases. There are 16 residues in the CDR3. J was trimmed by 7 bases and V by 3 bases; bases with no gene match: 12. Germline assignment: CDR1 MGHRA and CDR2 YSYEKL. The CDR3 sequence is CASSHGLDREHQPQHF. The DNA of the CDR3 is TGCGCCAGCAGCCATGGCCTTGACAGGGAACACCAGCCCCAGCATTTT.

This clone was seen more than once but under ten times. The genes are TRBV12-5 and TRBJ2-5; 7 bases are a match to TRBD1. The junction had 3 bases not matched to a gene; V was cut back by 1 base and J by 1 base. This CDR3 has 15 amino acids. The V gene's germline CDR1 is LGHNT and CDR2 FRNRAP. This CDR3 is CASGLGQGTQETQYF. The CDR3 nucleotides read TGTGCTAGTGGTTTGGGACAGGGTACCCAAGAGACCCAGTACTTC. Looking up the rest from reference TRBV12-5 and TRBJ2-5 gives the full variable domain: DARVTQTPRHKVTEMGQEVTMRCQPILGHNTVFWYRQTMMQGLELLAYFRNRAPLDDSGMPKDRFSAEMPDATLATLKIQPSEPRDSAVYFCASGLGQGTQETQYFGPGTRLLVL.

This clone was seen just once. CDR3 in amino acids: CASSSTGGAKNIQYF. CDR3 nucleotides: TGTGCCAGCAGCTCGACAGGGGGGGCCAAAAACATTCAGTACTTC. The rearrangement uses TRBV7-3 and TRBJ2-4; 9 bases line up with TRBD1. This CDR3 comprises 15 residues. Germline V CDR1 and CDR2: SGHTA, FQGTGA. J lost 1 base, V lost 4 bases, and 2 bases had no gene match. The full variable domain, its missing parts supplied by reference TRBV7-3 and TRBJ2-4, is GAGVSQTPSNKVTEKGKYVELRCDPISGHTALYWYRQSLGQGPEFLIYFQGTGAADDSGLPNDRFFAVRPEGSVSTLKIQRTERGDSAVYLCASSSTGGAKNIQYFGAGTRLSVL.

The chain employs TRBV6-5 and TRBJ1-5; a possible D gene is TRBD1 (6 bases). Looked up from germline, CDR1 is MNHEY and CDR2 is SVGAGI. This CDR3 is 13 amino acids long. The V end was cut by 7 bases, the J end by 5 bases, with 12 bases between. CDR3 protein: CASKAGAHQPQHF. CDR3 DNA: TGTGCCAGCAAGGCAGGGGCTCATCAGCCCCAGCATTTT.

The chain recombines TRBV7-7 with TRBJ2-5, with D possibly TRBD1 on 5 matching bases. CDR1 and CDR2 from the germline V gene are SSHAT and FNYEAQ (reference sequence). This CDR3 spans 14 amino acids. The ends were cut back, 5 bases at V and 5 bases at J, with 15 bases in the middle. The CDR3 bases are TGTGCCAGCAGCCAATCAGGGTATGGGGAGACCCAGTACTTC. This encodes CASSQSGYGETQYF.

This clone was seen a few times. V gene TRBV5-1 combines with J gene TRBJ2-2; D not certain. The CDR3 runs 14 residues. Germline V CDR1 and CDR2: SGHRS, YFSETQ. V lost 3 bases, J lost 2 bases, and 8 bases lay in between. The CDR3 DNA reads TGCGCCAGCAGCTCCACACCTAACACCGGGGAGCTGTTTTTT. Protein sequence: CASSSTPNTGELFF.

The chain couples TRBV29-1 to TRBJ2-7, with a possible D match to TRBD1 (5 bases). This CDR3 is 12 amino acids long. Trimming cost V 6 bases and J 0 bases, with 9 bases left between them. Germline V gene sequence: CDR1 SQVTM, CDR2 ANQGSEA. Written as DNA, the CDR3 is TGCAGCGTCTGGGGCGCCTCCTACGAGCAGTACTTC. This gives the protein CSVWGASYEQYF.

This clone was observed a few times. The same CDR3 can be traced to other DNA sequences in this sample. This chain links TRBV5-1 with TRBJ2-7, with a possible D match to TRBD2 (6 bases). Germline values: CDR1 SGHRS, CDR2 YFSETQ. CDR3 length equals 12 residues. Trimming removed 2 bases from V and 3 bases from J, with 6 bases in between. The CDR3: CASSFGGYEQYF. DNA of the CDR3: TGCGCCAGCAGCTTCGGGGGCTACGAGCAGTACTTC. The whole variable domain, remainder taken from reference TRBV5-1 and TRBJ2-7, is KAGVTQTPRYLIKTRGQQVTLSCSPISGHRSVSWYQQTPGQGLQFLFEYFSETQRNKGNFPGRFSGRQFSNSRSEMNVSTLELGDSALYLCASSFGGYEQYFGPGTRLTVT.

This chain joins TRBV9 and TRBJ2-3; D is possibly TRBD2 (7 bases). Looked up from germline, CDR1 is SGDLS and CDR2 is YYNGEE. The CDR3 runs to 16 residues. V was clipped by 6 bases and J by 2 bases, with 19 bases between them. The CDR3 spells CASTPGGQGLTDTQYF. The CDR3 region has the DNA TGTGCCAGCACCCCCGGGGGGCAAGGTCTCACAGATACGCAGTATTTT. Variable domain in full (rest from reference TRBV9 and TRBJ2-3): DSGVTQTPKHLITATGQRVTLRCSPRSGDLSVYWYQQSLDQGLQFLIQYYNGEERAKGNILERFSAQQFPDLHSELNLSSLELGDSALYFCASTPGGQGLTDTQYFGPGTRLTVL.